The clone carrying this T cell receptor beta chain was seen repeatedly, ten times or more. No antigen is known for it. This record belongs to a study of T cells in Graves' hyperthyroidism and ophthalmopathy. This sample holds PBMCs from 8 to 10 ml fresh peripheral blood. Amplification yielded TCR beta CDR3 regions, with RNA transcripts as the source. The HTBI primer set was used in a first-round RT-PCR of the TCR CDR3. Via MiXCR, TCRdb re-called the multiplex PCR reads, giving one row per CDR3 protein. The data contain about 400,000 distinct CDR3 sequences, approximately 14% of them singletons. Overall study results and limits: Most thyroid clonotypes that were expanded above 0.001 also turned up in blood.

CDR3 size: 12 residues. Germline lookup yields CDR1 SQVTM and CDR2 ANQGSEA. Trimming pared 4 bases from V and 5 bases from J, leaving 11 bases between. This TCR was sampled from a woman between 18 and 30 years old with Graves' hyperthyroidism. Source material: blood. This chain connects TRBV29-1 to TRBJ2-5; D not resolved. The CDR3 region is CSVVSGPETQYF. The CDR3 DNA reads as TGCAGCGTTGTGTCGGGTCCCGAGACCCAGTACTTC.